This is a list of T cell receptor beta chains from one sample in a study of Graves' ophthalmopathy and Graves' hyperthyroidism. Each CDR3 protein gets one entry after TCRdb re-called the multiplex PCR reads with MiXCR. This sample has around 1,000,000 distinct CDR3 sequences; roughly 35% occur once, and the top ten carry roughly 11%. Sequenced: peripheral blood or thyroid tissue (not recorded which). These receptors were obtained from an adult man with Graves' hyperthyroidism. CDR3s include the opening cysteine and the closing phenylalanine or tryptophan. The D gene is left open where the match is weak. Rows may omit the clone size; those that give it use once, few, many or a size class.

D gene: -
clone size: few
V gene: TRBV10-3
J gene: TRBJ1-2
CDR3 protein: CASSEAARHYGYTF
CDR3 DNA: TGTGCCAGCAGTGAAGCAGCCAGGCACTATGGCTACACCTTC

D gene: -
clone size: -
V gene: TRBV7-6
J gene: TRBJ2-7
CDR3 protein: CASSLVRFSYEQYF
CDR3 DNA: TGTGCCAGCAGCTTAGTGCGGTTCTCCTACGAGCAGTACTTC

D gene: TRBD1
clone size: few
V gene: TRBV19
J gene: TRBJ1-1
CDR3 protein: CASSAPGQALTEAFF
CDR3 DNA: TGTGCCAGTAGTGCACCGGGACAGGCGCTCACTGAAGCTTTCTTT

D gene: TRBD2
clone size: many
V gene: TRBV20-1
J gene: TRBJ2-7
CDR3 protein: CSASQSSGYYEQYF
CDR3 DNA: TGCAGTGCTAGTCAGTCTAGCGGTTACTACGAGCAGTACTTC

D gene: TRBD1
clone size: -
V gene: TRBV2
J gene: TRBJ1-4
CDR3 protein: CASSLTGGLEKLFF
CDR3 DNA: TGTGCCAGCAGTTTGACAGGGGGCCTGGAAAAACTGTTTTTT

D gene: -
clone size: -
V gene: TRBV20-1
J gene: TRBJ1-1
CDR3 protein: CSARRGAGNTEAFF
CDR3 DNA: TGCAGTGCTAGACGAGGGGCAGGGAACACTGAAGCTTTCTTT

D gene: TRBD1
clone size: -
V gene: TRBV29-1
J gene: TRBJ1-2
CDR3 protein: CSVAWTGGGYTF
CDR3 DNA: TGCAGCGTTGCCTGGACAGGGGGTGGCTACACCTTC

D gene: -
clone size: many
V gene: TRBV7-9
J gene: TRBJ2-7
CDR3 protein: CASSPDRIYEQYF
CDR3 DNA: TGCGCCAGCAGCCCTGACCGGATCTACGAGCAGTACTTC

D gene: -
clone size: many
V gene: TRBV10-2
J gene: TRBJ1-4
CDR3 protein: CASSEASEKLFF
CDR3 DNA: TGCGCCAGCAGTGAGGCGAGTGAAAAACTGTTTTTT

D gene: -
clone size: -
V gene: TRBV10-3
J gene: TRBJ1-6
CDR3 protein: CAISRTVDSPLHF
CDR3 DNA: TGTGCCATCAGTCGGACAGTGGATTCACCCCTCCACTTT

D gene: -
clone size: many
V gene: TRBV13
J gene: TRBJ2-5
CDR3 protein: CASSSTRGDQETQYF
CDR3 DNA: TGTGCCAGCAGCTCAACAAGGGGGGACCAAGAGACCCAGTACTTC

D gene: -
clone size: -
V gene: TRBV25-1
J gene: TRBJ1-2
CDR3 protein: CACSAPPASPNYGYTF
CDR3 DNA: TGTGCCTGCAGTGCTCCTCCGGCAAGTCCTAACTATGGCTACACCTTC

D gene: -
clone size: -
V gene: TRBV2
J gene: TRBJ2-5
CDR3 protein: CASSQTGYAETQYF
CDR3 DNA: TGTGCCAGCAGTCAAACAGGGTATGCAGAGACCCAGTACTTC

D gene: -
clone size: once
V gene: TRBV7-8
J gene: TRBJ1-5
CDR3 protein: CASSPWRGGGNQPQHF
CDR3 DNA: TGTGCCAGCAGCCCCTGGCGGGGTGGAGGCAATCAGCCCCAGCATTTT

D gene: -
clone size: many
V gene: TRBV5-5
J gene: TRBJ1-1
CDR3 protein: CASSGRQDSNTEAFF
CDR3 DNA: TGTGCCAGCAGCGGAAGACAGGATTCGAACACTGAAGCTTTCTTT

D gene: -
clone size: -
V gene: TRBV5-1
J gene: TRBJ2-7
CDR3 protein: CASSVSGHTGEQYF
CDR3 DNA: TGCGCCAGCAGCGTCTCGGGACACACGGGCGAGCAGTACTTC

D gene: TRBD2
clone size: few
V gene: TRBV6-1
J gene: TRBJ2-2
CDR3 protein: CASSPRGSGTTGELFF
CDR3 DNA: TGTGCCAGCAGCCCAAGGGGTAGCGGGACCACCGGGGAGCTGTTTTTT

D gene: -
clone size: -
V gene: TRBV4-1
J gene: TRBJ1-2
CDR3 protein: CASSQEMGCVRHGYTF
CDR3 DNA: TGCGCCAGCAGCCAAGAGATGGGGTGCGTTCGCCATGGCTACACCTTC

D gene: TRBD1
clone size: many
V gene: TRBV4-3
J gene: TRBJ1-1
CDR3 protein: CASRLGQGLNTEAFF
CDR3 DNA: TGCGCCAGCAGGTTAGGACAGGGATTGAACACTGAAGCTTTCTTT

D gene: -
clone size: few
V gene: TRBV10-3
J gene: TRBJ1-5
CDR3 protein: CAIRSDNQPQHF
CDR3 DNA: TGTGCCATCAGGAGTGACAATCAGCCCCAGCATTTT

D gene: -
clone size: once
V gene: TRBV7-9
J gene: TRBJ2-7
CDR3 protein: CASSGPGYHEQYF
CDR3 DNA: TGCGCCAGCAGCGGCCCAGGGTACCACGAGCAGTACTTC

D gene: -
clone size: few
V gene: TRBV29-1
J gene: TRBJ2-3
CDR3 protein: CSASPVLDTQYF
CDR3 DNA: TGCAGCGCATCCCCGGTTTTGGATACGCAGTATTTT

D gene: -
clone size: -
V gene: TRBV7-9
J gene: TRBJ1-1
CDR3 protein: CASSNQGPGTEAFF
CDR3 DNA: TGTGCCAGCAGCAACCAGGGGCCGGGCACTGAAGCTTTCTTT

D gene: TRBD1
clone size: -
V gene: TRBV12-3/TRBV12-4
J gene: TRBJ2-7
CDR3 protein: CASSLGGDRDGDEQYF
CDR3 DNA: TGTGCCAGCAGTTTAGGGGGGGACAGGGACGGTGACGAGCAGTACTTC

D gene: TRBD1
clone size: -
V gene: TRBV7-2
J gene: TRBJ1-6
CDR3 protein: CASRPSGDRLYNSPLHF
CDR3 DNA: TGTGCCAGCAGGCCTTCCGGGGACAGATTGTATAATTCACCCCTCCACTTT

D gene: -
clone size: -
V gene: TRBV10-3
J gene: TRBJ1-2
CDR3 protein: CAISAGTSYGYTF
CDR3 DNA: TGTGCCATCTCGGCCGGGACGTCTTATGGCTACACCTTC

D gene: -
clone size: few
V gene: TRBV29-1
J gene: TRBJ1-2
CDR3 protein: CSVEGTDIWYGYTF
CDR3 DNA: TGCAGCGTTGAAGGGACAGACATATGGTATGGCTACACCTTC

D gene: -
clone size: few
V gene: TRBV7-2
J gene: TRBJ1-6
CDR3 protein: CASSLGLFGSSYNSPLHF
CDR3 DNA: TGTGCCAGCAGCTTAGGCTTGTTCGGGAGCTCCTATAATTCACCCCTCCACTTT

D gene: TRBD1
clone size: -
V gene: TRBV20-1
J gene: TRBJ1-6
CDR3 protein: CSAGQVNSPLHF
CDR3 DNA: TGCAGTGCTGGACAGGTTAATTCACCTCTCCACTTT

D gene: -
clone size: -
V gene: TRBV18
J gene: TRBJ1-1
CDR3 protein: CASSPLQANGEAFF
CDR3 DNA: TGTGCCAGCTCACCATTACAGGCGAACGGTGAAGCTTTCTTT

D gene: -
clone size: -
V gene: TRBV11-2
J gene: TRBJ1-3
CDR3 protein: CASSLVWAGSGNTIYF
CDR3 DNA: TGTGCCAGCAGCTTGGTTTGGGCAGGGAGTGGAAACACCATATATTTT

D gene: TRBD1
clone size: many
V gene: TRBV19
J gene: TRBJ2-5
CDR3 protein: CASSLGQVSETQYF
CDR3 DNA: TGTGCCAGTAGCCTCGGACAGGTCAGCGAGACCCAGTACTTC

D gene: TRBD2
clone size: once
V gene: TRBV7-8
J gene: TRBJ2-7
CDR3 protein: CASSLGRAGVYEQYF
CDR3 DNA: TGTGCCAGCAGCTTAGGGAGAGCGGGAGTGTACGAGCAGTACTTC

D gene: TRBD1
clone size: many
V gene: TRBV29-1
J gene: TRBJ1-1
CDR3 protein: CSVGSTGGSSTEAFF
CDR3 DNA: TGCAGCGTTGGATCGACAGGGGGCTCGTCCACTGAAGCTTTCTTT

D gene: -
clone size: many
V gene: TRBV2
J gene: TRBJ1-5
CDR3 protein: CASRDQGLAQHF
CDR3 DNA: TGTGCCAGCAGGGACCAGGGTTTGGCCCAGCATTTT

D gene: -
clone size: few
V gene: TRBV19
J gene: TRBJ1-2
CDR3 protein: CASSMKTPVNYGYTF
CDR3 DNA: TGTGCCAGTAGTATGAAGACGCCCGTAAACTATGGCTACACCTTC

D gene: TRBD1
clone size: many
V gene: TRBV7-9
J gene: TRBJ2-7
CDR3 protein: CASSSTQQGSYEQYF
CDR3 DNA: TGTGCCAGCAGCTCGACCCAACAGGGGTCCTACGAGCAGTACTTC

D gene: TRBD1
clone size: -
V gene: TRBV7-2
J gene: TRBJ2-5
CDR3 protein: CASSLAFGQGSQETQYF
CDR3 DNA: TGTGCCAGCAGCTTAGCGTTCGGACAGGGGTCCCAAGAGACCCAGTACTTC

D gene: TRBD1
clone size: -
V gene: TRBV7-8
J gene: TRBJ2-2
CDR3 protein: CASSWRGPGQGQNTGELFF
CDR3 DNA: TGTGCCAGCAGCTGGAGGGGCCCCGGACAGGGCCAAAACACCGGGGAGCTGTTTTTT

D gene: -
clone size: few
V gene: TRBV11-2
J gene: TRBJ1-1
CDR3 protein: CASSRFKNTEAFF
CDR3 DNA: TGTGCCAGCAGCCGTTTCAAGAACACTGAAGCTTTCTTT

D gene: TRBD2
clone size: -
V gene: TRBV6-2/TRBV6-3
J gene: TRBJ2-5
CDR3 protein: CATRQGTSGLGETQYF
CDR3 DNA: TGTGCCACTCGCCAAGGGACTAGCGGACTCGGGGAGACCCAGTACTTC

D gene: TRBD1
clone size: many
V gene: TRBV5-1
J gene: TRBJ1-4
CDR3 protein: CASSLTTGQGNEKLFF
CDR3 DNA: TGCGCCAGCAGCTTGACGACGGGACAGGGGAATGAAAAACTGTTTTTT

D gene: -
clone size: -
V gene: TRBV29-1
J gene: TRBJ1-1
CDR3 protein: CSPYRNTEAFF
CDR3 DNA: TGCAGCCCCTACAGGAACACTGAAGCTTTCTTT

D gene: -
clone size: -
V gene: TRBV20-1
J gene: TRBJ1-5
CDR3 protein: CSARTGGAQHF
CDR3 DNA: TGCAGTGCTAGAACCGGGGGGGCCCAGCATTTT

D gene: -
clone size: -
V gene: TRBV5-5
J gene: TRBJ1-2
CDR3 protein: CASSSYREGYGYTF
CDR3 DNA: TGTGCCAGCAGCTCTTACAGGGAGGGCTATGGCTACACCTTC

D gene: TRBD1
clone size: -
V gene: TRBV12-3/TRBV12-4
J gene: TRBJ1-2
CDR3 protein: CASSSIRTGGVYGYTF
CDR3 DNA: TGTGCCAGCAGTTCCATTAGGACAGGGGGCGTCTATGGCTACACCTTC

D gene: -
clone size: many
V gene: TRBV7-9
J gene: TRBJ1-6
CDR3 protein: CASSLVTAYNSPLHF
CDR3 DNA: TGTGCCAGCAGCTTAGTGACAGCATATAATTCACCCCTCCACTTT

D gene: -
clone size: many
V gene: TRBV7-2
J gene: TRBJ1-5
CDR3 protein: CASSLVGGGLGNQPQHF
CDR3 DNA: TGTGCCAGCAGCTTAGTCGGCGGGGGCCTCGGCAATCAGCCCCAGCATTTT

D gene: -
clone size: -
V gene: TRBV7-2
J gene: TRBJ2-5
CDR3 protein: CASSYRQGGNQPQYF
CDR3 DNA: TGTGCCAGCAGCTATAGACAGGGAGGGAACCAGCCCCAGTACTTC

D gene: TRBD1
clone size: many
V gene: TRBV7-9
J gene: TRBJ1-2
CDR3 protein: CASSRGQAHYGYTF
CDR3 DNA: TGTGCCAGCAGCCGGGGACAGGCCCACTATGGCTACACCTTC